The sequence of this T cell receptor (beta chain) was determined in a study of cytomegalovirus exposure and HLA in healthy donors. Whole-study results and caveats: Later analysis demonstrated an association between a missense DCLRE1C variant and TCR beta V- and J-gene trimming.

PCR amplification relied on 60 Vbeta primers (plus 13 Jbeta primers). Study processing details: Later, an analysis found 80 million or so unique TCR beta chains, and roughly 10 million of these were shared. TCRdb's copy holds only in-frame clones and misses some; the assay was immunoSEQ multiplex PCR. V and J calls and clone size are copied from that table; D and trimming were computed from the DNA. The sample consists of approximately 140,000 clones, about 81% of them appearing once. CDR1 is MNHNS, CDR2 SASEGT, per germline. V was clipped by 7 bases and J by 9 bases; unmatched bases: 9. The CDR3 covers 15 residues. Among the donors, all were healthy bone marrow donors. This clone has just one count. Its matching antigen is unknown.

This receptor was taken from a woman between 40 and 55 years old in good health and CMV-seropositive. The sequencing sample was made of PBMCs. V gene TRBV6-1 combines with J gene TRBJ2-1, with 13 bases matching TRBD2. CDR3 protein: CASTLTSGRLGEQFF. The CDR3, as DNA: TGTGCCAGCACTCTGACTAGCGGGAGGCTGGGTGAGCAGTTCTTC.